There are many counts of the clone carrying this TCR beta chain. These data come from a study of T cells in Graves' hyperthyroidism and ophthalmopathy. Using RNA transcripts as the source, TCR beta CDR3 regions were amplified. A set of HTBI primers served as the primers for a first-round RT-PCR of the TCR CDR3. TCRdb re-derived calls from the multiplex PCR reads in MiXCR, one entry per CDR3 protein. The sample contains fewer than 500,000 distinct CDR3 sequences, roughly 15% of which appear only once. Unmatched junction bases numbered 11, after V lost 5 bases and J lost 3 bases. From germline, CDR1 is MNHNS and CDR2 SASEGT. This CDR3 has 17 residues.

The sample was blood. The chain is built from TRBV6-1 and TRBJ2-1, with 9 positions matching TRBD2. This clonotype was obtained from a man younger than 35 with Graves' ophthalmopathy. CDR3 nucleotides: TGTGCCAGCAGTTCCCCTGGGGGTAGCGGGAGCTACAATGAGCAGTTCTTC. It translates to CASSSPGGSGSYNEQFF.